These T cell receptor beta chains were read from a single sample in a study of T cell repertoires in cytomegalovirus infection. From the reads, TCRdb called clonotypes with MiXCR, one entry per CDR3 protein. The sample has some 150,000 distinct CDR3 sequences, more than 30% seen once; the top ten hold 45% to 55%. Which antigens these TCRs recognize remains unknown. The sample consisted of CD8+ T cells from cultured PBMCs, taken from culture after CMV antigen stimulation. Receptors originate from a human donor in good health (CMV status not recorded). Some clones in this sample may be carry-over from other donors' samples. Both conserved end residues are part of each CDR3.

J gene | V gene | CDR3 protein
TRBJ2-7 | TRBV7-8 | CASSSLVRGNEQYF
TRBJ2-7 | TRBV12-3/TRBV12-4 | CASSLVAGAYEQYF
TRBJ2-5 | TRBV2 | CASSETRGSYQETQYF
TRBJ1-1 | TRBV7-8 | CASSLDGRMNTEAFF
TRBJ2-3 | TRBV28 | CASSSGQVVDTQYF
TRBJ1-1 | TRBV7-2 | CASSSGRGMNTEAFF
TRBJ1-2 | TRBV9 | CASSVGGTYGHTF
TRBJ2-5 | TRBV5-6 | CASSPPAREPQETQYF
TRBJ2-3 | TRBV14 | CASSQYRRTDTQYF
TRBJ2-3 | TRBV27 | CASGIRTDTQYF